What follows are 28 T cell receptor beta chains derived from one specimen sequenced in a study of shared clonotypes between healthy human individuals. Some clones are missing from TCRdb's copy, which holds only in-frame ones; the method was immunoSEQ multiplex PCR. The sample lists around 330,000 clones, about 74% occurring once. Input material: memory CD4+ T cells sorted from blood. The subset: CD45RA-negative fraction. These receptors were obtained from a young man in good health.

This chain uses TRBV10-3 with TRBJ1-1, with D hard to call. The CDR3 runs 14 residues. Trimming shortened V by 5 bases and J by 0 bases, and 10 bases separated the two germline ends. Germline V gene data show CDR1 as ENHRY and CDR2 as SYGVKD. CDR3 bases: TGTGCCATCAGTTTATCACTTCTGAACACTGAAGCTTTCTTT. Its translation is CAISLSLLNTEAFF.

This clone has more than one count but fewer than ten. CDR3 sequence (DNA): TGTGCCAGCAGTTTGGGTCAGCGAATGAACACTGAAGCTTTCTTT. It yields the protein CASSLGQRMNTEAFF. The rearrangement joins TRBV6-6 to TRBJ1-1; D uncertain. The CDR3 has 15 residues. The germline V gene has CDR1 MNHNY and CDR2 SVGAGI (reference sequence). Trimming removed 4 bases at V and 0 bases at J, with 12 bases between.

The gene calls are TRBV5-1 and TRBJ2-3, with 12 bases fitting TRBD2. V was clipped by 0 bases and J by 3 bases; unmatched bases: 5. CDR3 size: 17 residues. Germline CDR1 SGHRS, CDR2 YFSETQ. CDR3 in amino acids: CASSLVLAGGRTDTQYF. The CDR3 DNA reads as TGCGCCAGCAGCTTGGTCCTAGCGGGAGGGAGGACAGATACGCAGTATTTT.

The J gene is TRBJ2-7, the V gene TRBV7-2; no clear D. CDR1 and CDR2 from the germline V gene are SGHTA and FQGNSA. Trimming removed 0 bases at V and 6 bases at J, with 12 bases between. This CDR3 spans 14 amino acids. CDR3 amino acids: CASSLAFVFSEQYF. CDR3 nucleotides: TGTGCCAGCAGCTTAGCTTTTGTTTTCAGCGAGCAGTACTTC.

V usage is TRBV7-2 and J usage is TRBJ2-1; D perhaps matches TRBD1 (5 bases). CDR1 is SGHTA and CDR2 is FQGNSA in the germline V gene. The CDR3 loop spans 13 amino acids. The V and J ends lost 8 bases and 5 bases respectively, with 13 bases between them. Here the CDR3 DNA reads TGTGCCAGCGGGGCAGGGTGGGACAATGAGCAGTTCTTC. Translating gives CASGAGWDNEQFF. Based on the CDR3 plus reference TRBV7-2 and TRBJ2-1, the full variable domain is GAGVSQSPSNKVTEKGKDVELRCDPISGHTALYWYRQSLGQGLEFLIYFQGNSAPDKSGLPSDRFSAERTGGSVSTLTIQRTQQEDSAVYLCASGAGWDNEQFFGPGTRLTVL.

Note on this clone: Lacking the conserved final phenylalanine or tryptophan, this CDR3 likely reflects a read error. The DNA is left out, because the CDR3 cannot be placed on it with certainty; the CDR3 is given as TCRdb lists it. This sequence joins TRBV2 and TRBJ1-6. Germline CDR1 reads SNHLY; CDR2 reads FYNNEI. The CDR3 has 11 residues if both end residues are counted. CDR3 in amino acids: CASSEWATGPI.

Only a few counts were recorded for this clone. This chain joins TRBV5-6 and TRBJ1-3; D is possibly TRBD1 (6 bases). Between the trimmed V and J ends, which lost 4 bases and 3 bases, there was a span of 11 bases. The length of the CDR3 is 14 residues. Germline V gene data show CDR1 as SGHDT and CDR2 as YYEEEE. Here the CDR3 reads CASSRAGDGNTIYF. CDR3 sequence (DNA): TGTGCCAGCAGCCGGGCAGGGGATGGAAACACCATATATTTT.

The chain joins TRBV2 to TRBJ2-7; no clear D gene. The germline V gene has CDR1 SNHLY and CDR2 FYNNEI. The CDR3 consists of 12 residues. V was pared by 7 bases and J by 2 bases, with 9 bases between. The CDR3, as DNA: TGTGCCAGCACCCCACAGCCCTACGAGCAGTACTTC. Protein: CASTPQPYEQYF.

The rearrangement links TRBV7-2 to TRBJ2-7; 7 nucleotides agree with TRBD2. CDR3 size: 14 residues. Germline V CDR1 and CDR2: SGHTA, FQGNSA. The junction had 7 bases not matched to a gene; V was cut back by 5 bases and J by 3 bases. For the CDR3, the DNA is TGTGCCAGCAGCCGGACTAGAGACTTCTACGAGCAGTACTTC. Translating it yields CASSRTRDFYEQYF.

The gene calls are TRBV10-2 and TRBJ2-5, with D perhaps TRBD1 (5 bases). The CDR3 is 14 amino acids. The germline V gene has CDR1 WSHSY and CDR2 SAAADI. Trimming shortened V by 0 bases and J by 5 bases, and 10 bases separated the two germline ends. The CDR3: CASSESQVIETQYF. CDR3 DNA: TGCGCCAGCAGTGAGTCACAGGTGATCGAGACCCAGTACTTC.

This clone has a count of ten or more. This chain connects TRBV7-2 to TRBJ2-3; 11 nucleotides match TRBD2. With V trimmed by 3 bases and J by 6 bases, 11 bases remained unmatched. Germline V gives CDR1 SGHTA, CDR2 FQGNSA. The CDR3 spans 17 residues. The CDR3, as DNA: TGTGCCAGCAGCTTCTCCGGGACTAGCGGCCCGCGGGATACGCAGTATTTT. The encoded protein is CASSFSGTSGPRDTQYF.

The chain joins TRBV6-6 to TRBJ1-4; no clear D gene. The CDR3 is 13 residues long. Germline values: CDR1 MNHNY, CDR2 SVGAGI (reference sequence). V was shortened by 7 bases and J by 6 bases, with 12 bases between the two germline ends. The CDR3 loop is CASISPAYEKLFF. CDR3 coding DNA: TGTGCCAGCATATCGCCAGCTTATGAAAAACTGTTTTTT.

The V and J genes are TRBV11-2 and TRBJ2-1; D may be TRBD2 (6 bases). Between the trimmed V and J ends, which lost 8 bases and 0 bases, there was a span of 8 bases. Germline V gene lookup returns CDR1 SGHAT and CDR2 FQNNGV. CDR3 size: 13 residues. CDR3 sequence: CASGGSSYNEQFF. In DNA form, the CDR3 reads TGTGCCAGCGGGGGGAGCTCCTACAATGAGCAGTTCTTC.

The chain combines TRBV29-1 with TRBJ2-7; 8 bases agree with TRBD2. V lost 5 bases and J lost 0; bases outside the gene matches: 3. The CDR3 consists of 13 residues. Germline-derived CDR1 and CDR2 are SQVTM and ANQGSEA. The CDR3 DNA reads TGCAGCGTTCGGGGGGGTGTCTCCTACGAGCAGTACTTC. Translation gives CSVRGGVSYEQYF.

This chain joins TRBV19 and TRBJ1-1; perhaps TRBD1 as D (6 bases). Germline V gives CDR1 LNHDA, CDR2 SQIVND (reference sequence). The CDR3 is 18 residues long. V lost 2 bases and J lost 0, with 19 bases in between. The CDR3 region has the DNA TGTGCCAGTAGTATATTGACAGGTGGGAGATTCATGAACACTGAAGCTTTCTTT. Translating it yields CASSILTGGRFMNTEAFF.

The V gene is TRBV7-9, the J gene TRBJ2-2; D is perhaps TRBD2 (6 bases). The V gene lost 5 bases and the J gene lost 2 bases, with 18 bases spanning the gap. Germline CDR1 and CDR2: SEHNR and FQNEAQ (reference sequence). The CDR3 sequence is 17 residues long. Written as DNA, the CDR3 is TGTGCCAGCAGCGAGGGACTCGCGGCTGGTAACACCGGGGAGCTGTTTTTT. Encoded protein: CASSEGLAAGNTGELFF.

The CDR3 is CATSRGGQAAEKLFF. The DNA for the CDR3 is TGTGCCACCAGCAGAGGGGGACAGGCGGCTGAAAAACTGTTTTTT. This chain uses TRBV15 with TRBJ1-4; 8 bases map to TRBD1. Germline loops: CDR1 LNHNV, CDR2 YYDKDF (reference sequence). The CDR3 has 15 amino acids. J lost 7 bases, V lost 1 base, and 5 bases had no gene match.

This chain joins TRBV5-1 and TRBJ2-1; maybe TRBD2 (5 bases). The germline CDR1 and CDR2 sequences are SGHRS and YFSETQ. With 8 bases removed from V and 7 bases from J, the gap between germline ends came to 16 bases. This CDR3 contains 13 residues. CDR3 sequence reads: CASSEGTLNEQFF. The DNA of the CDR3 is TGCGCCAGTAGTGAGGGCACTCTGAATGAGCAGTTCTTC.

Concerning this clone itself: Within the sample, other DNA sequences also encode this same CDR3. The rearrangement uses TRBV7-2 and TRBJ1-2, with a weak D call TRBD1 (6 bases). Germline loops: CDR1 SGHTA, CDR2 FQGNSA. CDR3 length: 14 amino acids. Between the trimmed V and J ends, which lost 3 bases and 0 bases, there was a span of 8 bases. CDR3 region: CASSLDRSNYGYTF. In DNA form, the CDR3 reads TGTGCCAGCAGCTTGGACAGATCTAACTATGGCTACACCTTC.

The chain has TRBV5-5 and TRBJ1-2, with D unresolved. Trimming left V 2 bases short and J 8 bases short, with 16 bases between. CDR3 length: 14 amino acids. Germline V gene lookup returns CDR1 SGHKS and CDR2 YYEKEE (reference sequence). CDR3 sequence (DNA): TGTGCCAGCAGCTTAGAGGGTTTAGTTCGGGGCTACACCTTC. This translates into CASSLEGLVRGYTF.

V gene TRBV7-6 combines with J gene TRBJ1-3; possible D gene TRBD1, 5 bases. CDR1 and CDR2 from the germline V gene are SGHVS and FNYEAQ. The length of the CDR3 is 16 residues. With 2 bases removed from V and 4 bases from J, the gap between germline ends came to 15 bases. CDR3 sequence (DNA): TGTGCCAGCAGCTTAATGGAGGGGTCTACCGGAAACACCATATATTTT. Translated, it gives CASSLMEGSTGNTIYF.

This sequence joins TRBV9 and TRBJ2-7, with D perhaps TRBD1 (5 bases). CDR3 length: 15 residues. The germline V gene has CDR1 SGDLS and CDR2 YYNGEE. Between the trimmed V and J ends, which lost 0 bases and 5 bases, there was a span of 15 bases. CDR3: CASSVGPIQVNEQYF. DNA for the CDR3: TGTGCCAGCAGCGTAGGACCGATACAGGTGAACGAGCAGTACTTC.

V gene TRBV1 combines with J gene TRBJ2-6; the table gives TRBD2 as D, unverified against the DNA. TRBV1 is classified as a pseudogene. This CDR3 comprises 18 residues. The CDR3 DNA sequence: TGCACCAGCAGCCAAGACCGCCTAGCGGGAGGTGGGGCCAACGTCCTGACTTTC. Amino acids: CTSSQDRLAGGGANVLTF.

The chain couples TRBV4-1 to TRBJ2-5; D not certain. CDR3 length equals 16 residues. CDR1 MGHRA and CDR2 YSYEKL come from the germline V gene. V was clipped by 0 bases and J by 7 bases, with 18 bases between them. The CDR3 coding sequence is TGCGCCAGCAGCCAAGAACTGACGGAGATAAGTGGGACCCAGTACTTC. Residues: CASSQELTEISGTQYF.

The V call is TRBV5-4, the J call TRBJ2-5, with 8 positions matching TRBD2. V was pared by 4 bases and J by 4 bases, with 6 bases of the junction left unmatched. This CDR3 has 14 amino acids. CDR1 SGHNT and CDR2 YYREEE come from the germline V gene (reference sequence). The CDR3 coding sequence is TGTGCCAGCAGCCCGGGGGGGACGGTAGAGACCCAGTACTTC. As protein: CASSPGGTVETQYF.

This chain uses TRBV19 with TRBJ2-7; D is unresolved. The V and J ends lost 1 base and 6 bases respectively, with 10 bases between them. Germline loops: CDR1 LNHDA, CDR2 SQIVND (reference sequence). This CDR3 has 13 residues. Here the CDR3 DNA reads TGTGCCAGTAGTATAGGTAGCCCGGGCGAGCAGTACTTC. This translates into CASSIGSPGEQYF.

The genes are TRBV30 and TRBJ2-1, with 8 bases fitting TRBD1. The germline gives CDR1 GTSNPN, CDR2 SVGIG (reference sequence). The CDR3 is made up of 16 amino acids. Trimming at V came to 3 bases and at J to 6 bases, leaving 13 bases not matched to a gene. The CDR3 DNA reads TGTGCCTGGAGGACTTATTCAGGGGGCCGGATCAATGAGCAGTTCTTC. This translates into CAWRTYSGGRINEQFF.

A word on this clone: This CDR3 is also generated by other DNA sequences in the sample. The gene calls are TRBV11-2 and TRBJ2-5; 7 positions match TRBD2. The V gene's germline CDR1 is SGHAT and CDR2 FQNNGV. V dropped 1 base and J dropped 2; count of bases not matched to a gene: 7. The CDR3 is made up of 16 amino acids. DNA for the CDR3: TGTGCCAGCAGCTTAGGGAGCGGGACCGAACAAGAGACCCAGTACTTC. The encoded protein is CASSLGSGTEQETQYF.